This TCR beta chain emerged from a study of T cells in Graves' hyperthyroidism and ophthalmopathy. Study overall: Peripheral blood was secured at the point of initial diagnosis, before any treatment.

Regarding the study as a whole: For ophthalmopathy, model prediction preceded onset by a median roughly 6.2 months.

A remark on this clonotype: Its matching antigen is unknown.

TCR beta CDR3 regions were amplified from RNA transcripts. First-round RT-PCR of the TCR CDR3 relied on the HTBI primer set. TCRdb re-analysed the multiplex PCR reads in MiXCR, keeping a single row per CDR3 protein. The table has under 550,000 distinct CDR3 sequences, about 20% seen once; the top ten hold roughly 47%. Germline loops: CDR1 DFQATT, CDR2 SNEGSKA (reference sequence). This CDR3 spans 15 amino acids. V was cut by 4 bases and J by 2 bases, with 17 bases left in between. Diagnostic assessment was based on clinical symptoms, serum thyroxine and TRAb, thyroid ultrasound and orbital computed tomography.

The receptor was isolated from a man between 35 and 55 years old with Graves' ophthalmopathy. This chain links TRBV20-1 with TRBJ1-2; a weak D match, TRBD1 (6 bases). The source material was blood. CDR3 region: CSATLGRGSNYGYTF. The CDR3 DNA follows: TGCAGTGCTACCCTTGGAAGGGGGTCGAACTATGGCTACACCTTC.